This T cell receptor (beta chain) was identified during a study of blood T cell repertoires in COVID-19. Study-wide background: In each case, the material was cDNA or gDNA derived from T cells, B-cell-depleted T cells, or PBMCs.

Trimming at V came to 0 bases and at J to 3 bases, leaving 2 bases not matched to a gene. Germline values: CDR1 SGHDT, CDR2 YYEEEE. The CDR3 runs 15 residues. Original methodology: From reference gene primer amplification, estimates of nucleated cell counts were derived. Data came from immunoSEQ multiplex PCR; TCRdb stores just in-frame clones and leaves some out. That table gives V, J and clone size, and the DNA gave D and trimming. The table lists 25,000 to 30,000 clones, roughly nine tenths of them singletons. The sample taken for sequencing was peripheral blood. This sequence joins TRBV5-6 and TRBJ2-3; TRBD2 aligns across 9 bases. This sequence originates from a human donor in a cohort sampled during active COVID-19. The CDR3 coding sequence is TGTGCCAGCAGCTTGGCCCTAGCGGGGACAGATACGCAGTATTTT. This gives the protein CASSLALAGTDTQYF.